The rows below give T cell receptor beta chains drawn from one sample of a study of OX40 agonist ivuxolimab in advanced cancers. Clones were sequenced by immunoSEQ multiplex PCR, and TCRdb holds only the in-frame ones, with some missing. The table lists some 100,000 clones, under 90% of them singletons. The material was CD4+ or CD8+ T cells sorted from blood, obtained in a trial of the OX40 agonist ivuxolimab. These TCRs come from an adult with an advanced solid tumor such as melanoma, head and neck, liver or kidney cancer. CDR3s include the opening cysteine and the closing phenylalanine or tryptophan. D genes are given only for firm matches. Size tells how often a clone was seen (once, few, many) or the class of an expanded clone, and some rows leave it out.

V gene	D gene	J gene	clone size	CDR3 DNA	CDR3 protein
TRBV5-1	-	TRBJ2-1	few	TGCGCCAGCAGCTCCAACTACAATGAGCAGTTCTTC	CASSSNYNEQFF
TRBV2	-	TRBJ1-6	-	TGTGCCAGCAGTGATCAACGAAATTCACCCCTCCACTTT	CASSDQRNSPLHF
TRBV5-1	TRBD1	TRBJ1-2	-	TGCGCCAGCAGCTTGATGGAGGGGGCAGCCACATATGGCTACACCTTC	CASSLMEGAATYGYTF
TRBV9	-	TRBJ1-3	-	TGTGCCAGCGGATCTCAGAGGGCTGGAAACACCATATATTTT	CASGSQRAGNTIYF
TRBV19	TRBD2	TRBJ2-3	-	TGTGCCAGTAGTATAGAGGCCGGGAGCGGGGCAGATACGCAGTATTTT	CASSIEAGSGADTQYF
TRBV9	TRBD2	TRBJ2-2	-	TGTGCCAGCAGCCCTGCTGGACTAGCGGGAAGTTCCGGGGAGCTGTTTTTT	CASSPAGLAGSSGELFF
TRBV30	-	TRBJ2-3	-	TGTGCCTGGACCTCAGACAGCGGCACAGATACGCAGTATTTT	CAWTSDSGTDTQYF
TRBV5-3	TRBD2	TRBJ2-3	once	TGTGCCAGAAGCTTGTACAGCGGGAGGGGCACTAGCACAGATACGCAGTATTTT	CARSLYSGRGTSTDTQYF
TRBV6-6	TRBD1	TRBJ2-1	-	TGTGCCAGCAGGAGGACAGGCAGTAATGAGCAGTTCTTC	CASRRTGSNEQFF
TRBV11-2	-	TRBJ1-5	once	TGTGCCAGCAGCTTAGGAATTTCTGGGAATCAGCCCCAGCATTTT	CASSLGISGNQPQHF
TRBV6-5	-	TRBJ1-1	-	TGTGCCAGCAGTTACGTGGACACTGAAGCTTTCTTT	CASSYVDTEAFF
TRBV9	TRBD2	TRBJ2-7	-	TGTGCCAGCAGCGAGTCTCCCAATAGCGGGATCCACGAGCAGTACTTC	CASSESPNSGIHEQYF
TRBV30	-	TRBJ2-5	-	TGTGCCTGGAGTGTAGGAGTAGCGGCTAAAGAGACCCAGTACTTC	CAWSVGVAAKETQYF
TRBV5-1	-	TRBJ1-1	-	TGCGCCAGCAGCTTGGCCGTGGGGATCATGAACACTGAAGCTTTCTTT	CASSLAVGIMNTEAFF
TRBV18	TRBD1	TRBJ2-3	-	TGTGCCAGCTCATCCTGGGACAGGACCTACACAGATACGCAGTATTTT	CASSSWDRTYTDTQYF
TRBV5-8	TRBD2	TRBJ2-1	few	TGTGCCAGCAGCTTGATCGCGGGGGGATCGATTACGTACAATGAGCAGTTCTTC	CASSLIAGGSITYNEQFF
TRBV10-2	TRBD1	TRBJ2-3	-	TGCGCCAGCAGTCCTGCGGGGACAGGGGCAGATACGCAGTATTTT	CASSPAGTGADTQYF
TRBV30	-	TRBJ1-1	-	TGTGCCTGGAGTGTACAGGAGAACACTGAAGCTTTCTTT	CAWSVQENTEAFF
TRBV5-6	TRBD1	TRBJ2-3	-	TGTGCCAGCAGACCGGGACAGCGCACAGATACGCAGTATTTT	CASRPGQRTDTQYF
TRBV5-8	-	TRBJ1-3	-	TGTGCCAGCAGCAAAGGGACACTGACTGGAAACACCATATATTTT	CASSKGTLTGNTIYF
TRBV5-5	-	TRBJ1-2	-	TGTGCCAGCAGATACGAACAGGGTCGTGGCTACACCTTC	CASRYEQGRGYTF
TRBV4-1	-	TRBJ1-5	once	TGCGCCAGCAGCCAAGATGGGGGGGGAGGCCAGCCCCAGCATTTT	CASSQDGGGGQPQHF
TRBV28	-	TRBJ2-1	once	TGTGCCAGCAGTTTATACTACCCCCCTGAGCAGTTCTTC	CASSLYYPPEQFF
TRBV30	-	TRBJ1-2	-	TGTGCCTGGAGTGTAGGTGGGCGCTATGGCTACACCTTC	CAWSVGGRYGYTF
TRBV5-1	TRBD2	TRBJ2-1	-	TGCGCCAGCAGCTTGGACCCAACTAGCGGGAGTAATGAGCAGTTCTTC	CASSLDPTSGSNEQFF
TRBV6-5	-	TRBJ2-1	-	TGTGCCAGCAGTTACGGCAGGGTAGGCAATGAGCAGTTCTTC	CASSYGRVGNEQFF
TRBV2	-	TRBJ2-1	-	TGTGCCAGCAGACTAGGCTCTCCGGATGAGCAGTTCTTC	CASRLGSPDEQFF
TRBV18	TRBD1	TRBJ1-2	-	TGTGCCAGCTCACCACTGGCCGGGACAGACTATGGCTACACCTTC	CASSPLAGTDYGYTF
TRBV11-1	-	TRBJ1-1	-	TGTGCCAGCAGCTTAGACATCTTCGCCACTGAAGCTTTCTTT	CASSLDIFATEAFF
TRBV6-6	TRBD2	TRBJ2-3	-	TGTGCCAGCAGTGGGGGGGCTAGCGGGAGTGCGGATACGCAGTATTTT	CASSGGASGSADTQYF
TRBV5-1	TRBD2	TRBJ2-3	-	TGCGCCAGCAGCGGCTGGACTAGCGCCACAGATACGCAGTATTTT	CASSGWTSATDTQYF
TRBV5-4	TRBD2	TRBJ2-7	once	TGTGCCAGCAGCTTGAGAACGGGAGGGTCTTACGAGCAGTACTTC	CASSLRTGGSYEQYF
TRBV27	-	TRBJ2-3	once	TGTGCCAGCAGTTTTTATGCCTCCACAGATACGCAGTATTTT	CASSFYASTDTQYF